These 5 T cell receptor beta chains share one sample of origin, sequenced in a study of low-dose radiotherapy and immunotherapy resistance in tumors. Time point: before trial treatment. cDNA synthesis used a TRAV/TRBV-specific primer set for both chains. TCRs were put through roughly 19 PCR cycles of amplification with Phusion. A constant-region primer and the V-primer adapter served as the primer pair. TCRdb ran MiXCR on the reads and lists one entry per CDR3 protein. The sample includes more than 50,000 distinct CDR3 sequences, 26% of them seen just once. Sequenced material: PBMCs, taken before treatment. These receptors all come from a male donor with rectosigmoid adenocarcinoma.

This clonotype has ten or more counts. J is TRBJ2-7 and V is TRBV19; 7 bases align to TRBD1. Unmatched junction bases numbered 10, after V lost 6 bases and J lost 2 bases. The CDR3 has 15 residues. CDR1 is LNHDA, CDR2 SQIVND, per germline (reference sequence). As DNA, the CDR3 is TGTGCCAGTAGCCTAAGACCGACAGGGACCTACGAGCAGTACTTC. The encoded protein is CASSLRPTGTYEQYF.

The genes are TRBV28 and TRBJ2-7; a possible D gene is TRBD2 (7 bases). CDR3 size: 15 residues. V lost 3 bases, J lost 4 bases, and 16 bases lay in between. In germline, CDR1 is MDHEN, CDR2 SYDVKM. The CDR3 DNA reads TGTGCCAGCAGTTTGGCGGGGGCATCGAGGTACGAGCAGTACTTC. Translating it yields CASSLAGASRYEQYF.

This clonotype has a count of ten or more. This rearrangement joins TRBV18 to TRBJ2-7, with D perhaps TRBD2 (5 bases). V lost 4 bases, J lost 2 bases, and 12 bases lay in between. Germline V CDR1 and CDR2: KGHSH, LQKENI. The CDR3 has 14 residues. This CDR3 is CASSRSREAYEQYF. CDR3 in DNA: TGTGCCAGCTCACGCAGCCGGGAAGCCTACGAGCAGTACTTC.

A remark on this clonotype: A read error is likely here: a far larger clone is one base away. The chain uses TRBV4-3 and TRBJ2-7, with D perhaps TRBD1 or TRBD2 (5 bases each). The DNA end favors TRBJ2-1, so the J call may be wrong. The CDR3 is 17 residues long. In germline, CDR1 is LGHNA, CDR2 YSLEER. The CDR3 sequence: CASSQDPTGTPYNEQFF. The CDR3 DNA is TGCGCCAGCAGCCAAGACCCGACGGGGACGCCCTACAATGAGCAGTTCTTC.

This clonotype was observed a few times. This chain joins TRBV27 and TRBJ1-2, with 7 bases identical to TRBD1. With V trimmed by 7 bases and J by 7 bases, 15 bases remained unmatched. This CDR3 is 15 amino acids long. Per the germline V gene, CDR1 is MNHEY and CDR2 is SMNVEV (reference sequence). The CDR3, as DNA: TGTGCCAGCACCATTCTGACAGGGAATCCCTCTGGCTACACCTTC. Translated, it gives CASTILTGNPSGYTF.